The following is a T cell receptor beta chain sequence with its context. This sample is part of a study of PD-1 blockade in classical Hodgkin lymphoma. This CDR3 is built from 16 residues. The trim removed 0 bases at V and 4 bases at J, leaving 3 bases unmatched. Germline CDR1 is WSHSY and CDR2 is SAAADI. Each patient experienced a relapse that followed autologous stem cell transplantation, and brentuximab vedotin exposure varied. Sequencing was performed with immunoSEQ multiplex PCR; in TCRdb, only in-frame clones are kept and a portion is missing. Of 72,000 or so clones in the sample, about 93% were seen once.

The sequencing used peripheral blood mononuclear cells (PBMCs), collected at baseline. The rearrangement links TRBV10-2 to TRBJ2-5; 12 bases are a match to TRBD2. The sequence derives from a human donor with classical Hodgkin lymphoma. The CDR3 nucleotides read TGCGCCAGCAGTGAGTCGCAGGGACTAGCGGGAGAGACCCAGTACTTC. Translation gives CASSESQGLAGETQYF.